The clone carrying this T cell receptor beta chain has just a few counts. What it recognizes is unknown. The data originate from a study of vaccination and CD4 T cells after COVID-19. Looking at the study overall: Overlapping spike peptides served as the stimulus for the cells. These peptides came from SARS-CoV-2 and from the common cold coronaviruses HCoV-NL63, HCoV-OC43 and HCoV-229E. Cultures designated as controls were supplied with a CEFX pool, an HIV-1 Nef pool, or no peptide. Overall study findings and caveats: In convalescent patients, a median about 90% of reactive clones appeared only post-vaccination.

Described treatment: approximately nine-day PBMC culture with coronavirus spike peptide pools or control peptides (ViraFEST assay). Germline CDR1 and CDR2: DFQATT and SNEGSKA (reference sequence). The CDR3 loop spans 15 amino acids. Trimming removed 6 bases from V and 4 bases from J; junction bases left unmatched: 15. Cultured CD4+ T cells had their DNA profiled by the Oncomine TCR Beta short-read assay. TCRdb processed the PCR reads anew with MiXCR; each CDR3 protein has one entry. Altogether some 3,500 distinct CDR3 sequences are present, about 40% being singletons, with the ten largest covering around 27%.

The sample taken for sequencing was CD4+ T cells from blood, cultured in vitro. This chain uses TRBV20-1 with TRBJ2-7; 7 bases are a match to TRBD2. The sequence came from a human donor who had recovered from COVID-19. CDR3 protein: CSAQGGGGIRYEQYF. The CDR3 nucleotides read TGCAGTGCCCAGGGTGGGGGAGGGATTCGGTACGAGCAGTACTTC.